This T cell receptor beta chain stems from a study of blood T cell repertoires in COVID-19. Those who participated ranged in age from about 18 to 89 years and resided in about two dozen US areas. Assignments of participants to cohorts depended upon their own reported clinical history. Generated by immunoSEQ multiplex PCR, the TCRdb table keeps only in-frame clones and is missing some. The sample shows 350,000 to 450,000 clones, 85% to 90% of them seen only once. V shed 6 bases and J shed 1 base, with 9 bases lying between them. Germline CDR1 SNHLY, CDR2 FYNNEI. The CDR3 consists of 13 residues. The chain couples TRBV2 to TRBJ1-1, with a tentative D call TRBD1 (5 bases). The specimen was PBMCs or T cells enriched from blood (not recorded which). The TCR sequence derives from a man aged 30 to 39 who had recovered from COVID-19. The CDR3 here is CASRGDWNTEAFF. As DNA, the CDR3 is TGTGCCAGCAGGGGGGACTGGAACACTGAAGCTTTCTTT.